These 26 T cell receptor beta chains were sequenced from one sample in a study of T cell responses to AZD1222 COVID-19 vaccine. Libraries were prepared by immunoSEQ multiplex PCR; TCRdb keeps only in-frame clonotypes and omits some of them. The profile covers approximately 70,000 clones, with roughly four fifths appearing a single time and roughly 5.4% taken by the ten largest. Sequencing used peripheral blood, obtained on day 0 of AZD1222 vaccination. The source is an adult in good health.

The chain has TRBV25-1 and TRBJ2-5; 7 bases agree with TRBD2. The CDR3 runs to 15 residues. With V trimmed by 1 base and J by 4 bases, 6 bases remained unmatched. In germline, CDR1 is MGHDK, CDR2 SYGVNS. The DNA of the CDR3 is TGTGCCAGCAGTGAATTTACGGGGGGAGGAGAGACCCAGTACTTC. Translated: CASSEFTGGGETQYF.

DNA for the CDR3: TGTGCCAGCAGCTCTCCAGCTATGGGCGCCCTTAGCACAGATACGCAGTATTTT. This gives the protein CASSSPAMGALSTDTQYF. This chain links TRBV13 with TRBJ2-3; D gene ambiguous. Germline-derived CDR1 and CDR2 are PRHDT and FYEKMQ (reference sequence). V was clipped by 4 bases and J by 0 bases, with 20 bases between them. The CDR3 runs to 18 residues.

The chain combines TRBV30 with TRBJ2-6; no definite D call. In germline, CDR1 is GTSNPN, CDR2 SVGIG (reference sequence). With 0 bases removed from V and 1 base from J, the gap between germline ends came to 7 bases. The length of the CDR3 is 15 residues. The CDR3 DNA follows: TGTGCCTGGAGTGTCGGCAGATCTGGGGCCAACGTCCTGACTTTC. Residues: CAWSVGRSGANVLTF.

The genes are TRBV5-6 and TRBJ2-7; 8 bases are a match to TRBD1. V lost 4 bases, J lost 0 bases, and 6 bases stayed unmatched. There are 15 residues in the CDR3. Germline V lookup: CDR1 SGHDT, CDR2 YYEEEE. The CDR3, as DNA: TGTGCCAGCAGCCAGGGACAGGTCGGCTCCTACGAGCAGTACTTC. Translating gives CASSQGQVGSYEQYF.

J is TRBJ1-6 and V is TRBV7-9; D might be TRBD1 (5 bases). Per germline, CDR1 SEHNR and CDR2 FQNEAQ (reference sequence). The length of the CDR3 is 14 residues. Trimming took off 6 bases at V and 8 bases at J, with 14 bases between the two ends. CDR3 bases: TGTGCCAGCAGGCGTTGGGACGGGGATTCACCCCTCCACTTT. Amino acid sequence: CASRRWDGDSPLHF.

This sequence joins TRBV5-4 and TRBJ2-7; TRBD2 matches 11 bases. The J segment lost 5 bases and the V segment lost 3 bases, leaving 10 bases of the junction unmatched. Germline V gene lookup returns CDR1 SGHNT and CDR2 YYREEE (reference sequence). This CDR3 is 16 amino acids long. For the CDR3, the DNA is TGTGCCAGCAGCTCCGCACCTAGCGGGGGGACCCACGAGCAGTACTTC. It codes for CASSSAPSGGTHEQYF.

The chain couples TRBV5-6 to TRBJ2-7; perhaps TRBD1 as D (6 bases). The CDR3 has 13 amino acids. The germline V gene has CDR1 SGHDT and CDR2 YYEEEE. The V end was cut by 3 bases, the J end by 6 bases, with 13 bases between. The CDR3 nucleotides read TGTGCCAGCAGCTCCGGGACACCCCTCGAGCAGTACTTC. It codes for CASSSGTPLEQYF.

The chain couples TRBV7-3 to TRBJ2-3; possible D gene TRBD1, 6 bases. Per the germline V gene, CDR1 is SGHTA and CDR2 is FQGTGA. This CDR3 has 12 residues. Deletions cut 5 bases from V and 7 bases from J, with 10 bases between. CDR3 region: CASSAQGNTQYF. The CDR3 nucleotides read TGTGCCAGCAGCGCCCAGGGGAATACGCAGTATTTT.

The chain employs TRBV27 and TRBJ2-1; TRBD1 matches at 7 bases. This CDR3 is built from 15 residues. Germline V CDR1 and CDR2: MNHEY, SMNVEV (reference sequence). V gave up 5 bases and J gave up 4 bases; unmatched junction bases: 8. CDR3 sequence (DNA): TGTGCCAGCAGTCGAGGGGGCCCAATTTACAATGAGCAGTTCTTC. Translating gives CASSRGGPIYNEQFF.

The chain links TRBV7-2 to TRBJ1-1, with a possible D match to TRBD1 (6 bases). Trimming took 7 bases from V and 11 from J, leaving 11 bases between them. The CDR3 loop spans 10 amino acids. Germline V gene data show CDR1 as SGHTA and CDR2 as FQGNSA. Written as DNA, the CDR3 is TGTGCCAGCAACTACAGGGAGGCTTTCTTT. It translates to CASNYREAFF.

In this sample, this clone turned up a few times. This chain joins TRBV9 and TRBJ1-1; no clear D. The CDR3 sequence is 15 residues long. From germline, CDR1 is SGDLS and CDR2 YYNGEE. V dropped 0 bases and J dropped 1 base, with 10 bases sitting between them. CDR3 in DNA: TGTGCCAGCAGCGTAGAGCCTCACTCGAACACTGAAGCTTTCTTT. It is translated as CASSVEPHSNTEAFF.

In DNA form, the CDR3 reads TGTGCCATAGCGGGGGCGGGGGATGAGCAGTTCTTC. Protein sequence: CAIAGAGDEQFF. This chain joins TRBV10-3 and TRBJ2-1; 8 bases map to TRBD2. CDR1 is ENHRY and CDR2 is SYGVKD in the germline V gene. V shed 9 bases, J shed 8 bases, and the junction held 6 bases outside the gene matches. This CDR3 contains 12 residues.

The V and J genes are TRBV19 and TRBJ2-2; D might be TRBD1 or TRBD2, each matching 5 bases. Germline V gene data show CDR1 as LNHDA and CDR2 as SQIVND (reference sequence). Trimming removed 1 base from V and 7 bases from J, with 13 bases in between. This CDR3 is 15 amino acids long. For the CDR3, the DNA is TGTGCCAGTAGTATAGCGGGACCTAGGGGCGGGGAGCTGTTTTTT. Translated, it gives CASSIAGPRGGELFF.

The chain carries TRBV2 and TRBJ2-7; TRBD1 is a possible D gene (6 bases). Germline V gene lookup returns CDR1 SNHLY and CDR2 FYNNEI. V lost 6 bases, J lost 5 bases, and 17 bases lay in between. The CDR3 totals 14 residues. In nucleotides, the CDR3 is TGTGCCAGCAGGCGGACAGAGAGCCTCGACGAGCAGTACTTC. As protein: CASRRTESLDEQYF.

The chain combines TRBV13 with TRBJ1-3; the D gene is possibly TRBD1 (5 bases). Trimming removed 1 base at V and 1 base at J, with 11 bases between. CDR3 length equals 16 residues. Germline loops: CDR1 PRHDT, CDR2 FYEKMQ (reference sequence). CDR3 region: CASSLEGTSSGNTIYF. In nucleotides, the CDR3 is TGTGCCAGCAGCTTAGAGGGGACGTCTTCTGGAAACACCATATATTTT.

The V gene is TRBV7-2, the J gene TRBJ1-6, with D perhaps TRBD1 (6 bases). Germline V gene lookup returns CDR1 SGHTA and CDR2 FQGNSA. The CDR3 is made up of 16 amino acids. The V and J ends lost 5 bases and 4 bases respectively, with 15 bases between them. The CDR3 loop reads CASSPQTGLYNSPLHF. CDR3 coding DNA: TGTGCCAGCAGCCCGCAGACAGGCCTTTATAATTCACCCCTCCACTTT.

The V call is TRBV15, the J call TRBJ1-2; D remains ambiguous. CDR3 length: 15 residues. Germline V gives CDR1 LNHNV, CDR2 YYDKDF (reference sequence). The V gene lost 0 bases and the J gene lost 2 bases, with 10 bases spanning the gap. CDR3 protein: CATSRDQQANYGYTF. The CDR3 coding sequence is TGTGCCACCAGCAGAGATCAGCAGGCGAACTATGGCTACACCTTC.

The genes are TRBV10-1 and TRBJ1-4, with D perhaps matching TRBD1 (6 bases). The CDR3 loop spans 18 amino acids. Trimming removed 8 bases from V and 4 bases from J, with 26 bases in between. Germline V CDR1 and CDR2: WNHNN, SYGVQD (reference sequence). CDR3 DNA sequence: TGCGCCAGCCCTCGTCGGGGGAGGGGGAATAATGATAATGAAAAACTGTTTTTT. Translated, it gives CASPRRGRGNNDNEKLFF.

In nucleotides, the CDR3 is TGTGCCTGGGCCAGCTACAGGGGACGGACTGAAGCTTTCTTT. This gives the protein CAWASYRGRTEAFF. V and J are TRBV30 and TRBJ1-1; 7 bases are shared with TRBD1. The CDR3 spans 14 residues. J was trimmed by 5 bases and V by 5 bases; bases with no gene match: 11. The germline V gene has CDR1 GTSNPN and CDR2 SVGIG (reference sequence).

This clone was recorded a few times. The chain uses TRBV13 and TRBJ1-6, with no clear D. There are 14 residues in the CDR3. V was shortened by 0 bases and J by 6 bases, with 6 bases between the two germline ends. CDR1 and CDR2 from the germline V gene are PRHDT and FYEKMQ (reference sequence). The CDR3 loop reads CASSLGGSNSPLHF. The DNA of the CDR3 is TGTGCCAGCAGCTTAGGAGGGAGTAATTCACCCCTCCACTTT.

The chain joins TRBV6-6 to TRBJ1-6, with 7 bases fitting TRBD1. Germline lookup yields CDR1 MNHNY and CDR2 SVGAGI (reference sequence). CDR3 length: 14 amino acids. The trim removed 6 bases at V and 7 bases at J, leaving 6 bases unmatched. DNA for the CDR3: TGTGCCAGCAGAAATGAGGGGGCGAATTCACCCCTCCACTTT. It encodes CASRNEGANSPLHF.

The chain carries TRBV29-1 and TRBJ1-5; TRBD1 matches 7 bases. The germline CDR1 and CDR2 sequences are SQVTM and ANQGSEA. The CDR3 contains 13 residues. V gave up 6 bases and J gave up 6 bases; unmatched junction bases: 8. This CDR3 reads CSVDSGGGQPQHF. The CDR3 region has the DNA TGCAGCGTCGATTCAGGGGGGGGTCAGCCCCAGCATTTT.

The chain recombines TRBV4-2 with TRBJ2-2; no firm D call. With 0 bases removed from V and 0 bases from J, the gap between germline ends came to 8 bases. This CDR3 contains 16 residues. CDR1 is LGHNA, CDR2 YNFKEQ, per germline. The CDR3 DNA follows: TGTGCCAGCAGCCAAGATGAAGTGGCGAACACCGGGGAGCTGTTTTTT. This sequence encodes CASSQDEVANTGELFF.

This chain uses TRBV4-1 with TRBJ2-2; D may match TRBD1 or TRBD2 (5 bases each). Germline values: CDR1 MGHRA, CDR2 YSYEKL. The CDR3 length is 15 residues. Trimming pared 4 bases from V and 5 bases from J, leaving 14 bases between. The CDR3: CASSPGTLVTGELFF. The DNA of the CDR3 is TGCGCCAGCAGCCCCGGGACCTTGGTGACCGGGGAGCTGTTTTTT.

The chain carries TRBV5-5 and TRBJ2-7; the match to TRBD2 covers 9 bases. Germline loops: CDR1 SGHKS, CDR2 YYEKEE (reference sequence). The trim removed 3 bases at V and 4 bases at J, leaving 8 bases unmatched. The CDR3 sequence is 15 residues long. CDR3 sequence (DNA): TGTGCCAGCAGCTCCGCGGGGCTAGCGGGGTACGAGCAGTACTTC. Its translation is CASSSAGLAGYEQYF. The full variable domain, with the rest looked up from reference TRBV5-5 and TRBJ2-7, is DAGVTQSPTHLIKTRGQQVTLRCSPISGHKSVSWYQQVLGQGPQFIFQYYEKEERGRGNFPDRFSARQFPNYSSELNVNALLLGDSALYLCASSSAGLAGYEQYFGPGTRLTVT.

The DNA for the CDR3 is TGTGCCAGCAGTGTGTCCCACGAGCAGTACTTC. Encoded protein: CASSVSHEQYF. The chain is built from TRBV2 and TRBJ2-7; D is unresolved. The V end was cut by 4 bases, the J end by 5 bases, with 6 bases between. CDR3 length: 11 amino acids. Per germline, CDR1 SNHLY and CDR2 FYNNEI.